The sequence of this T cell receptor (beta chain) was determined in a study of blood T cell repertoires in COVID-19. The CDR3 consists of 14 residues. Measured with immunoSEQ multiplex PCR; TCRdb has only the in-frame clones, and not every one. The sample lists approximately 180,000 clones; around 82% were seen once. The chain combines TRBV21-1 with TRBJ1-4; the D call in the table, TRBD1, was not verified against the DNA. TRBV21-1 is an annotated pseudogene. Sequencing was carried out using PBMCs or T cells enriched from blood (not recorded which). The receptor was derived from a woman aged 55-69 years with acute COVID-19. The CDR3 DNA reads TGTGCCAGCAGAGCGGACAGACTGAATGAAAAACTGTTTTTT. Amino acids: CASRADRLNEKLFF.